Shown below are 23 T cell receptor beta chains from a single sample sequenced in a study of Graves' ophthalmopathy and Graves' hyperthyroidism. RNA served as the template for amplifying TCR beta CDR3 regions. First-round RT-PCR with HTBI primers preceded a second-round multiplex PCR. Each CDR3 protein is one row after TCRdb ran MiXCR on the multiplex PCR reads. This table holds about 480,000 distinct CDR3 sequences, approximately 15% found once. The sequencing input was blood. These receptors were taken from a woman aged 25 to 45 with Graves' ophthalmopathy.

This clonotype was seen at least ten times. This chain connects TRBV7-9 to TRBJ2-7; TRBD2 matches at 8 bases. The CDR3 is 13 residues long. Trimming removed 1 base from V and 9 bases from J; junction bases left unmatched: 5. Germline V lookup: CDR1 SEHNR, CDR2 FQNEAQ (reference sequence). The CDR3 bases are TGTGCCAGCAGCTTAGGGACTAGCCGTGGGCAGTACTTC. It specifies CASSLGTSRGQYF.

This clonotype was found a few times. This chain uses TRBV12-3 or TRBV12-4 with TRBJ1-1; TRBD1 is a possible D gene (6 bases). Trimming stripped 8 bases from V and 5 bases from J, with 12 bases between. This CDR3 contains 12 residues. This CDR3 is CASGRGATEAFF. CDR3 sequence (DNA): TGTGCCAGCGGGCGGGGGGCAACTGAAGCTTTCTTT.

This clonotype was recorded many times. CDR3 region: CATSADYPRRDSSTGELFF. The CDR3 DNA reads TGTGCCACCAGTGCCGATTACCCTCGTCGTGACTCGAGCACCGGGGAGCTGTTTTTT. The rearrangement joins TRBV24-1 to TRBJ2-2, with unresolved D. Trimming removed 5 bases from V and 4 bases from J, with 25 bases in between. Germline V gene data show CDR1 as KGHDR and CDR2 as SFDVKD. The CDR3 loop spans 19 amino acids.

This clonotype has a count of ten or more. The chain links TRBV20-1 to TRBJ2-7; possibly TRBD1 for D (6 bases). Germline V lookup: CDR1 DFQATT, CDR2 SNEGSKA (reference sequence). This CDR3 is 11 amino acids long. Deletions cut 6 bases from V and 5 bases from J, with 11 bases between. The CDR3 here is CSASTGHEQYF. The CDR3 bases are TGCAGTGCATCTACAGGGCACGAGCAGTACTTC.

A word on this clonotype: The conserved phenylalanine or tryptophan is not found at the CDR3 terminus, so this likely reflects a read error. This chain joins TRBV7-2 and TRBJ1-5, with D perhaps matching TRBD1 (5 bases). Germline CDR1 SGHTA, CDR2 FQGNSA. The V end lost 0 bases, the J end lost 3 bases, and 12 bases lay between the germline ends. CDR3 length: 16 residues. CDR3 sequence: CASSLAGQGNNQPQHY. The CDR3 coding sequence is TGTGCCAGCAGCTTAGCCGGGCAGGGTAACAATCAGCCCCAGCATTAT.

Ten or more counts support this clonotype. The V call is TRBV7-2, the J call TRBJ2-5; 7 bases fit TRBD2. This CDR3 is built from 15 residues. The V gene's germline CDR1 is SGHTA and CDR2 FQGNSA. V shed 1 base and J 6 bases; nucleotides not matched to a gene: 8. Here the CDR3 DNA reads TGTGCCAGCAGCTTAGGGTGGCAGGGAGGGAAGACCCAGTACTTC. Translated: CASSLGWQGGKTQYF. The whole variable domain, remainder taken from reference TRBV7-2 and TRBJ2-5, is GAGVSQSPSNKVTEKGKDVELRCDPISGHTALYWYRQSLGQGLEFLIYFQGNSAPDKSGLPSDRFSAERTGGSVSTLTIQRTQQEDSAVYLCASSLGWQGGKTQYFGPGTRLLVL.

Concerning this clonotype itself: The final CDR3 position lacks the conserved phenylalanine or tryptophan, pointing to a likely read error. CDR3 DNA sequence: TGTGCCAGCAGTTCCCGGGACTCACCAAACATTCAGTACCTC. Encoded protein: CASSSRDSPNIQYL. The gene calls are TRBV12-3 or TRBV12-4 and TRBJ2-4; maybe TRBD2 (6 bases). V was cut by 4 bases and J by 6 bases, with 13 bases left in between. The length of the CDR3 is 14 residues.

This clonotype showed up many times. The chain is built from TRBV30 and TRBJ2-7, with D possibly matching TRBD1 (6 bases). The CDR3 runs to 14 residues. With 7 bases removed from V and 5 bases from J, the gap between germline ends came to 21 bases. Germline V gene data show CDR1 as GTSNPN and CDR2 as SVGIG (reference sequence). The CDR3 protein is CAYTSDRLLDEQYF. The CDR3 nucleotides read TGTGCCTATACGTCCGACAGGCTCCTTGACGAGCAGTACTTC.

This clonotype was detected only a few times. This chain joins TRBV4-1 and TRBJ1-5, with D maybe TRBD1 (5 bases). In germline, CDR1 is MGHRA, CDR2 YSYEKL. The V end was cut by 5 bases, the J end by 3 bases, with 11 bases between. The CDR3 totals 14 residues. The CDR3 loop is CASSKVTDNQPQHF. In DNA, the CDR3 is TGCGCCAGCAGCAAGGTGACAGACAATCAGCCCCAGCATTTT.

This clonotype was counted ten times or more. The CDR3 spells CASTVTSGRDTQYF. In DNA, the CDR3 is TGTGCCAGCACCGTGACTAGCGGGAGGGATACGCAGTATTTT. The V and J genes are TRBV28 and TRBJ2-3; TRBD2 agrees at 13 bases. Unmatched junction bases numbered 4, after V lost 7 bases and J lost 6 bases. CDR1 is MDHEN, CDR2 SYDVKM, per germline. This CDR3 contains 14 residues.

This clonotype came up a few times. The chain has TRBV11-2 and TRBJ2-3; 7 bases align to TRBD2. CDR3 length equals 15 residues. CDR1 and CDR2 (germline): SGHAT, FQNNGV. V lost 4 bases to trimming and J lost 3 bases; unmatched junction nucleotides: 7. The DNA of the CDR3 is TGTGCCAGCAGCTCCCGGGAGGAAGAGACAGATACGCAGTATTTT. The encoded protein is CASSSREEETDTQYF. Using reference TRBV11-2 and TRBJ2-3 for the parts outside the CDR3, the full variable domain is EAGVAQSPRYKIIEKRQSVAFWCNPISGHATLYWYQQILGQGPKLLIQFQNNGVVDDSQLPKDRFSAERLKGVDSTLKIQPAKLEDSAVYLCASSSREEETDTQYFGPGTRLTVL.

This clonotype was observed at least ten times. Here the CDR3 reads CASSRRTLYTGELFF. DNA of the CDR3: TGTGCCAGCAGTCGCCGGACCCTTTACACCGGGGAGCTGTTTTTT. The genes are TRBV28 and TRBJ2-2; D gene uncertain. Germline CDR1 is MDHEN and CDR2 is SYDVKM. The CDR3 sequence is 15 residues long. Trimming removed 5 bases at V and 3 bases at J, with 13 bases between. Full variable domain (missing parts from reference TRBV28 and TRBJ2-2): DVKVTQSSRYLVKRTGEKVFLECVQDMDHENMFWYRQDPGLGLRLIYFSYDVKMKEKGDIPEGYSVSREKKERFSLILESASTNQTSMYLCASSRRTLYTGELFFGEGSRLTVL.

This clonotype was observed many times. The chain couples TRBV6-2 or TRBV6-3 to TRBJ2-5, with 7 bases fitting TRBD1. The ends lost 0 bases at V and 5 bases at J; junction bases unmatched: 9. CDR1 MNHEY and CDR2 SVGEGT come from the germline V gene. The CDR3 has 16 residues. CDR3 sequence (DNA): TGTGCCAGCAGTTACTCCGGGACAGATGTTTCGGAGACCCAGTACTTC. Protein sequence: CASSYSGTDVSETQYF.

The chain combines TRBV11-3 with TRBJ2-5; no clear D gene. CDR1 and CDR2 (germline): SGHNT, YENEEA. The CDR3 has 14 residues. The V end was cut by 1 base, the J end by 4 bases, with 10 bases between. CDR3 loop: CASSLGGLRETQYF. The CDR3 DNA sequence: TGTGCCAGCAGCTTAGGGGGTCTGAGAGAGACCCAGTACTTC.

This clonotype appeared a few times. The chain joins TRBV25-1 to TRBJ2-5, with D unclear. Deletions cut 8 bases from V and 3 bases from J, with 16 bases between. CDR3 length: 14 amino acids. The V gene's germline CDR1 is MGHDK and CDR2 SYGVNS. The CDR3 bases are TGTGCCAGCCGCGCGCTGGGCGAAGAAGAGACCCAGTACTTC. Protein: CASRALGEEETQYF.

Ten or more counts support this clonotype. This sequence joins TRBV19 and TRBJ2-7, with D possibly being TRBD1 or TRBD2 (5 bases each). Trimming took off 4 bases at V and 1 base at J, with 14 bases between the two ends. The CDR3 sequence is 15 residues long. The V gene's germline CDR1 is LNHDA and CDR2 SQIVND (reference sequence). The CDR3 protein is CASSTSRDQSYEQYF. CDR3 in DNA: TGTGCCAGTAGTACGAGTAGGGACCAATCCTACGAGCAGTACTTC.

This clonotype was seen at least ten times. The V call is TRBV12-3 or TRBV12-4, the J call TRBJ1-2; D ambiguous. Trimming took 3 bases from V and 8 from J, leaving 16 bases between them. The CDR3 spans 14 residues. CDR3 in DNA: TGTGCCAGCAGTTTTACTGGCGGGGTTAGGGGCTACACCTTC. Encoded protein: CASSFTGGVRGYTF.

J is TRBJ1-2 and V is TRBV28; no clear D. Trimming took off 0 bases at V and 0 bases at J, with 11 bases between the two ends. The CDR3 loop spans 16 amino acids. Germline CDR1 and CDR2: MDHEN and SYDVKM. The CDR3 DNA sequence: TGTGCCAGCAGTTTATGCACAGCATGCGCTAACTATGGCTACACCTTC. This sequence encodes CASSLCTACANYGYTF.

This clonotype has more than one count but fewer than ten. CDR3 region: CASSSRGGQVFF. DNA for the CDR3: TGTGCCAGCAGCTCCAGAGGCGGACAGGTATTCTTT. The gene calls are TRBV11-3 and TRBJ1-1; 7 nucleotides match TRBD1. Germline V gene data show CDR1 as SGHNT and CDR2 as YENEEA. J lost 14 bases, V lost 4 bases, and 10 bases had no gene match. The CDR3 sequence is 12 residues long.

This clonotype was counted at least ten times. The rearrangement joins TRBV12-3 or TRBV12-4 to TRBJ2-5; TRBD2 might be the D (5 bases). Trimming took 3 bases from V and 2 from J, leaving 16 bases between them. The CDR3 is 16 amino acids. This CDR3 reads CASSFGVERSQETQYF. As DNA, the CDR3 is TGTGCCAGCAGTTTTGGAGTAGAGCGGAGTCAAGAGACCCAGTACTTC.

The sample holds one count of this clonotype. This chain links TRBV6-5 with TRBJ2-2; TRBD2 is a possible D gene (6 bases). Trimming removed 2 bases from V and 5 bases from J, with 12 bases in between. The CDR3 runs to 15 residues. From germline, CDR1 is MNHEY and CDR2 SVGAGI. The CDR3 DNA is TGTGCCAGCAGTTACGGGGGGAGTAGAACCGGGGAGCTGTTTTTT. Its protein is CASSYGGSRTGELFF.

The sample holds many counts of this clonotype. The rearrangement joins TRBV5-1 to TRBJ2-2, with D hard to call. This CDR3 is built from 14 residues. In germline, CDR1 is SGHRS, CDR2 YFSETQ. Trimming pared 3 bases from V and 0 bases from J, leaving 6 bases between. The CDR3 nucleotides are TGCGCCAGCAGCTCCCAGCCGAACACCGGGGAGCTGTTTTTT. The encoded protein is CASSSQPNTGELFF. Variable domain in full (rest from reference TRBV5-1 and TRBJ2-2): KAGVTQTPRYLIKTRGQQVTLSCSPISGHRSVSWYQQTPGQGLQFLFEYFSETQRNKGNFPGRFSGRQFSNSRSEMNVSTLELGDSALYLCASSSQPNTGELFFGEGSRLTVL.

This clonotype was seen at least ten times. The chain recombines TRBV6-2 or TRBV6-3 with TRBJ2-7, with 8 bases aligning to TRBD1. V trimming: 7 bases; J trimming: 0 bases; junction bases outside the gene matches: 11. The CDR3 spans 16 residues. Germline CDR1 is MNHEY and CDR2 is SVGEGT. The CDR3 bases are TGTGCCAGCACCTTGAGGGGACAGGTTTCCTCCTACGAGCAGTACTTC. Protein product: CASTLRGQVSSYEQYF.